This T cell receptor beta chain was sequenced for a study of blood T cell repertoires in COVID-19. Study information: COVID-19 samples collected from the United States, Italy and Spain covered acute and convalescent phases. PBMCs, B-cell-depleted T cells, or T cells were the source of the cDNA or gDNA that made up the material.

The data were produced by immunoSEQ multiplex PCR, yet TCRdb's version contains in-frame clones alone and is incomplete. The data show 250,000 to 300,000 clones, 86% seen once. V lost 3 bases to trimming and J lost 4 bases; unmatched junction nucleotides: 4. The length of the CDR3 is 14 residues. CDR1 and CDR2 from the germline V gene are KGHDR and SFDVKD. The V gene is TRBV24-1, the J gene TRBJ1-2; 7 bases match TRBD1. This TCR derives from a man aged 18-30 years with active or convalescent COVID-19. Sequencing used peripheral blood. The CDR3 nucleotides are TGTGCCACCAGTGATGTGGGACAGCGCTATGGCTACACCTTC. The encoded protein is CATSDVGQRYGYTF.